This entry concerns a single TCR beta chain. Its antigen is as yet unknown. This specimen belongs to a study of T cells in pancreatic ductal adenocarcinoma. Study-wide findings and caveats: No significant tumor-blood clonality difference; means were about 0.11 and 0.072. Blood had more productive templates and about 8-fold more unique clonotypes than tumor. Tumors hold more CD45RO+ effector T cells, which may bias toward lower diversity.

Germline CDR1 reads SGHTA; CDR2 reads FQGTGA. This CDR3 has 16 amino acids. The V segment lost 5 bases and the J segment 6 bases; nucleotides outside the gene matches: 8. Profiling relied on immunoSEQ multiplex PCR, and the TCRdb table lists in-frame clones only, not all of them. The sample yields around 94,000 clones, about 96% seen once. Selected pancreatic ductal adenocarcinoma patients had undergone surgery without neoadjuvant therapy. V usage is TRBV7-3 and J usage is TRBJ2-1; 12 bases fit TRBD2. This TCR was sampled from a human donor with pancreatic ductal adenocarcinoma. Input material: PBMCs. The DNA for the CDR3 is TGTGCCAGCAGCCCCGATCCGGGACTAGCGGGCAATGAGCAGTTCTTC. This sequence encodes CASSPDPGLAGNEQFF.